The TCR beta chain under discussion was sequenced for a study of cytomegalovirus exposure and HLA in healthy donors. The PCR contained 60 Vbeta and 13 Jbeta primers. Measured with immunoSEQ multiplex PCR; TCRdb has only the in-frame clones, and not every one. The table shows 95,000 to 150,000 clones, with 65% to 90% occurring only once. Points on this clone: What it recognizes is unknown.

General study results and limits: A later analysis linked a missense DCLRE1C variant to TCR beta V- and J-gene trimming. According to the study, around 180 TCR beta chains were cytomegalovirus-associated. There were several of the most significant clusters that appeared linked to common viral pathogens in a later analysis. With high specificity and sensitivity, the classifier reportedly diagnosed cytomegalovirus status.

With V trimmed by 4 bases and J by 4 bases, 2 bases remained unmatched. Germline V gives CDR1 SGHNT, CDR2 YYREEE (reference sequence). The CDR3 sequence is 13 residues long. The rearrangement uses TRBV5-4 and TRBJ1-1; 9 nucleotides agree with TRBD1. Sequencing input: PBMCs. The sequence was obtained from a man aged 30 to 45 in good health and CMV-seronegative. The CDR3 is CASSPDRGTEAFF. DNA for the CDR3: TGTGCCAGCAGCCCGGACAGGGGCACTGAAGCTTTCTTT.